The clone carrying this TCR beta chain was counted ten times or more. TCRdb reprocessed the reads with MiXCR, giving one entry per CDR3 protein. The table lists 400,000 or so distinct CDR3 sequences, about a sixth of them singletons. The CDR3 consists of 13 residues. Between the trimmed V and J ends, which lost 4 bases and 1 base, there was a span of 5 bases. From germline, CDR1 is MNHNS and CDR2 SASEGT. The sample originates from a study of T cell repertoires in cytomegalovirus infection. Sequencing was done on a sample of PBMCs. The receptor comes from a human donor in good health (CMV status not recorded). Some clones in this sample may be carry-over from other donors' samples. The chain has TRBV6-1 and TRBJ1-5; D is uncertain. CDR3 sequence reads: CASSGGSNQPQHF. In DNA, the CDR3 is TGTGCCAGCAGTGGCGGAAGCAATCAGCCCCAGCATTTT.